The 25 T cell receptor beta chains listed next were all sequenced from one sample in a study of blood T cell repertoires in COVID-19. TCRdb's copy holds only in-frame clones and misses some; the assay was immunoSEQ multiplex PCR. The sample consists of some 190,000 clones, 75% to 90% of them appearing once. Sequencing was done on a sample of peripheral blood. The receptors stem from a woman aged 60-70 years with acute or convalescent COVID-19.

The chain has TRBV15 and TRBJ1-4, with D hard to call. Germline lookup yields CDR1 LNHNV and CDR2 YYDKDF (reference sequence). This CDR3 contains 18 residues. V lost 0 bases and J 4 bases, leaving 18 bases between the germline ends. The CDR3: CATSRDLTGNSRNEKLFF. DNA for the CDR3: TGTGCCACCAGCAGAGATTTAACGGGAAACAGCCGTAATGAAAAACTGTTTTTT.

Regarding this clone: Other DNA variants within this sample encode the same CDR3. The chain links TRBV5-5 to TRBJ1-4, with D uncertain. Germline CDR1 reads SGHKS; CDR2 reads YYEKEE (reference sequence). The germline V and J ends were trimmed by 5 bases and 3 bases, with 8 bases remaining between them. The CDR3 consists of 13 residues. Written as DNA, the CDR3 is TGTGCCAGCAGTCTCGGTCCTAATGAAAAACTGTTTTTT. Protein: CASSLGPNEKLFF. The full variable domain, rest sourced from reference TRBV5-5 and TRBJ1-4, is DAGVTQSPTHLIKTRGQQVTLRCSPISGHKSVSWYQQVLGQGPQFIFQYYEKEERGRGNFPDRFSARQFPNYSSELNVNALLLGDSALYLCASSLGPNEKLFFGSGTQLSVL.

The CDR3: CSVALGTGSRTQYF. CDR3 DNA: TGCAGCGTCGCTCTCGGGACAGGCTCACGGACCCAGTACTTC. The chain combines TRBV29-1 with TRBJ2-5, with 8 bases identical to TRBD1. This CDR3 spans 14 amino acids. Germline V gene data show CDR1 as SQVTM and CDR2 as ANQGSEA. Losses at the gene ends were 6 bases for V and 7 bases for J; bases not matched to a gene: 13.

This chain uses TRBV5-1 with TRBJ1-2; 8 bases are a match to TRBD1. The CDR3 length is 16 residues. The trim removed 4 bases at V and 2 bases at J, leaving 10 bases unmatched. The germline V gene has CDR1 SGHRS and CDR2 YFSETQ. CDR3 nucleotides: TGCGCCAGCAGCCCGACTCCGGGACAGGAGAACTATGGCTACACCTTC. It codes for CASSPTPGQENYGYTF.

This clone occurred once. The V call is TRBV9, the J call TRBJ1-4; 9 nucleotides align to TRBD1. CDR1 SGDLS and CDR2 YYNGEE come from the germline V gene. The V segment lost 2 bases and the J segment 8 bases; nucleotides outside the gene matches: 4. The CDR3 runs to 14 residues. The CDR3 DNA follows: TGTGCCAGCAGCGTCGGCGGACAGGGGGAAAAACTGTTTTTT. It is translated as CASSVGGQGEKLFF.

V and J are TRBV18 and TRBJ1-2; D might be TRBD1 (5 bases). Germline lookup yields CDR1 KGHSH and CDR2 LQKENI. Trimming shortened V by 0 bases and J by 5 bases, and 13 bases separated the two germline ends. This CDR3 region has 15 residues. CDR3 in amino acids: CASSPPGGKLYGYTF. As DNA, the CDR3 is TGTGCCAGCTCACCACCGGGGGGGAAACTTTATGGCTACACCTTC.

This chain connects TRBV10-3 to TRBJ1-2; D remains ambiguous. CDR1 ENHRY and CDR2 SYGVKD come from the germline V gene. This CDR3 region has 14 residues. The V and J ends lost 2 bases and 2 bases respectively, with 9 bases between them. The CDR3 reads CAISEGGDNYGYTF. The CDR3 region has the DNA TGTGCCATCAGTGAGGGAGGAGACAACTATGGCTACACCTTC.

This chain uses TRBV7-9 with TRBJ1-2; D ambiguous. Germline loops: CDR1 SEHNR, CDR2 FQNEAQ (reference sequence). This CDR3 has 12 residues. Trimming removed 2 bases from V and 3 bases from J, with 4 bases in between. The CDR3: CASSLPDYGYTF. CDR3 DNA sequence: TGTGCCAGCAGCTTACCGGACTATGGCTACACCTTC.

The rearrangement joins TRBV3-1 (or the pseudogene TRBV3-2) to TRBJ2-2; 9 nucleotides align to TRBD2. This CDR3 region has 15 residues. Germline lookup yields CDR1 LGHDT and CDR2 YNNKEL (reference sequence). Germline trimming cut 4 bases from V and 4 bases from J; bases unmatched to any gene: 4. CDR3 DNA sequence: TGTGCCAGCAGCCCCCTAGCGGGAAGCACCGGGGAGCTGTTTTTT. As protein: CASSPLAGSTGELFF.

J is TRBJ1-1 and V is TRBV29-1, with TRBD1 matching over 8 bases. The CDR3 is 13 amino acids. Germline V gene sequence: CDR1 SQVTM, CDR2 ANQGSEA. Trimming cost V 3 bases and J 4 bases; bases outside gene matches: 4. CDR3 DNA: TGCAGCGTTGAGCGAACAGGGGGCACTGAAGCTTTCTTT. Its protein is CSVERTGGTEAFF.

The chain employs TRBV18 and TRBJ1-1, with 8 bases aligning to TRBD1. Germline CDR1 reads KGHSH; CDR2 reads LQKENI. The CDR3 has 16 residues. V dropped 1 base and J dropped 0; count of bases not matched to a gene: 4. This chain's CDR3 is CASSPRGQGLNTEAFF. The CDR3 DNA is TGTGCCAGCTCACCACGTGGACAGGGATTGAACACTGAAGCTTTCTTT.

V gene TRBV5-1 combines with J gene TRBJ1-2, with TRBD1 matching 10 bases. With V trimmed by 7 bases and J by 4 bases, 7 bases remained unmatched. Germline assignment: CDR1 SGHRS and CDR2 YFSETQ. The CDR3 loop spans 14 amino acids. CDR3 sequence: CASQMGTGAYGYTF. In nucleotides, the CDR3 is TGCGCCAGCCAAATGGGGACAGGGGCCTATGGCTACACCTTC.

This CDR3 reads CASSEGGSSTDTQYF. Here the CDR3 DNA reads TGTGCCAGCAGTGAAGGCGGGAGCAGCACAGATACGCAGTATTTT. This rearrangement joins TRBV6-1 to TRBJ2-3, with 7 bases matching TRBD2. In germline, CDR1 is MNHNS, CDR2 SASEGT. The CDR3 has 15 amino acids. J gave up 0 bases and V 1 base, and 1 base lay outside the gene matches.

The chain carries TRBV30 and TRBJ1-1; 7 nucleotides match TRBD1. This CDR3 has 13 residues. CDR1 and CDR2 (germline): GTSNPN, SVGIG (reference sequence). Germline trimming cut 3 bases from V and 3 bases from J; bases unmatched to any gene: 4. In nucleotides, the CDR3 is TGTGCCTGGAGCCCGACAGGGTACACTGAAGCTTTCTTT. Protein product: CAWSPTGYTEAFF. Drawing the rest from reference TRBV30 and TRBJ1-1, the complete variable domain is SQTIHQWPATLVQPVGSPLSLECTVEGTSNPNLYWYRQAAGRGLQLLFYSVGIGQISSEVPQNLSASRPQDRQFILSSKKLLLSDSGFYLCAWSPTGYTEAFFGQGTRLTVV.

This chain links TRBV29-1 with TRBJ2-1; D is unresolved. The CDR3 is 11 residues long. The V end lost 4 bases, the J end lost 2 bases, and 3 bases lay between the germline ends. Germline V CDR1 and CDR2: SQVTM, ANQGSEA. The CDR3 bases are TGCAGCGTTGGAGCCTACAATGAGCAGTTCTTC. This encodes CSVGAYNEQFF.

DNA for the CDR3: TGTGCCTGGATTGTAGGCGGGATTCCGTTAGATACGCAGTATTTT. Translating gives CAWIVGGIPLDTQYF. The V and J genes are TRBV30 and TRBJ2-3, with a tentative D call TRBD2 (6 bases). CDR1 is GTSNPN and CDR2 is SVGIG in the germline V gene (reference sequence). V was trimmed by 4 bases and J by 5 bases, leaving 19 bases between them. This CDR3 comprises 15 residues.

The count of this clone is one. The chain employs TRBV5-4 and TRBJ1-2; D remains unclear. Germline CDR1 and CDR2: SGHNT and YYREEE (reference sequence). This CDR3 contains 13 residues. V lost 2 bases and J lost 6, with 11 bases in between. The CDR3 coding sequence is TGTGCCAGCAGCTTAAGACTCACTGATGGCTACACCTTC. Residues: CASSLRLTDGYTF. Full variable domain (outside the CDR3, taken from reference TRBV5-4 and TRBJ1-2): ETGVTQSPTHLIKTRGQQVTLRCSSQSGHNTVSWYQQALGQGPQFIFQYYREEENGRGNFPPRFSGLQFPNYSSELNVNALELDDSALYLCASSLRLTDGYTFGSGTRLTVV.

This chain uses TRBV6-5 with TRBJ1-2; TRBD1 might be the D (6 bases). The CDR3 loop spans 15 amino acids. The V end was cut by 5 bases, the J end by 7 bases, with 20 bases between. Germline CDR1 reads MNHEY; CDR2 reads SVGAGI. The CDR3 reads CASSRTVGITLGYTF. The DNA for the CDR3 is TGTGCCAGCAGTCGGACAGTGGGGATTACGCTTGGCTACACCTTC.

The chain uses TRBV3-1 (or the pseudogene TRBV3-2) and TRBJ1-3, with D maybe TRBD1 (5 bases). This CDR3 has 15 amino acids. CDR1 and CDR2 from the germline V gene are LGHDT and YNNKEL (reference sequence). The V end lost 3 bases, the J end lost 7 bases, and 16 bases lay between the germline ends. CDR3 region: CASSQWGGSRNTIYF. The CDR3 DNA sequence: TGTGCCAGCAGCCAGTGGGGGGGGTCGAGGAACACCATATATTTT.

V is TRBV18 and J is TRBJ2-1; 10 bases are a match to TRBD2. J lost 6 bases, V lost 1 base, and 3 bases had no gene match. In germline, CDR1 is KGHSH, CDR2 LQKENI. The CDR3 totals 15 residues. For the CDR3, the DNA is TGTGCCAGCTCACCACAGCGGGAGGGCCTCAATGAGCAGTTCTTC. It is translated as CASSPQREGLNEQFF.

As DNA, the CDR3 is TGTGCCAGTAGTGAACAGGGGGCAGACACTGAAGCTTTCTTT. Protein sequence: CASSEQGADTEAFF. The chain combines TRBV19 with TRBJ1-1; 9 bases map to TRBD1. Looked up from germline, CDR1 is LNHDA and CDR2 is SQIVND (reference sequence). Germline trimming cut 5 bases from V and 3 bases from J; bases unmatched to any gene: 4. The CDR3 covers 14 residues.

The genes are TRBV28 and TRBJ1-4; possibly TRBD1 for D (6 bases). This CDR3 has 11 residues. Trimming shortened V by 5 bases and J by 8 bases, and 6 bases separated the two germline ends. Germline V lookup: CDR1 MDHEN, CDR2 SYDVKM. CDR3 loop: CASSRGEKLFF. CDR3 nucleotides: TGTGCCAGCAGTAGGGGGGAAAAACTGTTTTTT.

The CDR3 spells CASSPGLAGGTYEQYF. The CDR3 nucleotides read TGTGCCAGCAGCCCTGGACTAGCGGGAGGCACCTACGAGCAGTACTTC. This chain links TRBV7-2 with TRBJ2-7; 14 bases agree with TRBD2. V dropped 5 bases and J dropped 2; count of bases not matched to a gene: 5. The CDR3 is 16 residues long. Germline-derived CDR1 and CDR2 are SGHTA and FQGNSA.

The genes are TRBV19 and TRBJ2-3; TRBD2 is a possible D gene (5 bases). Between the trimmed V and J ends, which lost 3 bases and 2 bases, there was a span of 9 bases. Germline values: CDR1 LNHDA, CDR2 SQIVND (reference sequence). This CDR3 has 14 residues. The CDR3: CASSIAGHTDTQYF. The CDR3 DNA reads as TGTGCCAGTAGTATTGCGGGTCACACAGATACGCAGTATTTT.

This clone occurred once. V and J are TRBV6-1 and TRBJ2-7, with D tentatively TRBD2 (5 bases). Between the trimmed V and J ends, which lost 0 bases and 0 bases, there was a span of 6 bases. Germline V gene lookup returns CDR1 MNHNS and CDR2 SASEGT. The CDR3 length is 14 residues. Written as DNA, the CDR3 is TGTGCCAGCAGTGAAGCGGGAGCCTCCTACGAGCAGTACGTC. Translation gives CASSEAGASYEQYV.